This TCR beta chain was sequenced in a study of patients and donors after allogeneic stem cell transplantation (dated by TCRdb to the early 2020s). The germline V gene encodes CDR1 LGHDT and CDR2 YNNKEL (reference sequence). V ends up 0 bases short and J 8 bases short, with an unmatched junction base count of 5. From the cysteine up to the phenylalanine, the CDR3 has a length of 15 residues. Just CDR3 DNA is preserved here, 45 bases in frame from base 1. The method behind the library was RT-PCR. Sequencing instrument: NextSeq 550. TCRdb took the public reads, trimmed them with fastp at Q25, ran MiXCR for clone calling and kept in-frame beta chains. Every distinct CDR3 protein forms one entry, paired with its most common genes and DNA. Within this sample are about a million distinct CDR3 sequences, with about 20% of them counted one time only. The ten largest clones take up around 5.5% of the sample.

Concerning this clonotype itself: Which antigen it targets is not known. Base-call qualities are not available, and no considerably larger clone is one nucleotide away.

This receptor was taken from a human donor who was either an allogeneic HSCT recipient or a stem cell or donor lymphocyte infusion donor (not recorded which). It is not recorded whose cells these are; they may come from a transplant donor. Sequences were obtained from blood, either unsorted or a sorted T cell fraction (not recorded which). Recombination joined TRBV3-1 with TRBJ2-1, with 9 central nucleotides matching TRBD2. Read as DNA, the sequence is TGTGCCAGCAGCCAAGAGGAAGCGGGGGGCGATGAGCAGTTCTTC. Its translation reads: CASSQEEAGGDEQFF.